The 16 T cell receptor beta chains presented below share a single source sample, sequenced in a study of blood T cells in healthy people across ages (dated by TCRdb to 2013 to 2016). Libraries came from 5' RACE. Sequenced using an Illumina HiSeq 2500. A second PCR of roughly 7 to 11 cycles was performed with a sample-barcoded 5' primer and a J-beta primer mix. TCRdb took the public reads, trimmed them with fastp at Q25, ran MiXCR for clone calling and kept in-frame beta chains. CDR3 protein sequences are deduplicated, and each keeps its most common genes and DNA. Recorded for this sample are roughly 700,000 distinct CDR3 sequences; approximately 50% of them occurred a single time. The ten largest make up around 32% of the sample. The specimen sequenced was blood. The receptor source for this set is a woman aged 55-69 years in good health.

This clonotype appeared a few times. This chain joins TRBV2 and TRBJ1-4; D is undetermined. The V and J ends lost 1 base and 7 bases respectively, with 10 bases between them. The CDR3 has 14 residues. Germline values: CDR1 SNHLY, CDR2 FYNNEI. The CDR3 coding sequence is TGTGCCAGCAGTGAAGTGGCCTGGGGTGAAAAACTGTTTTTT. It translates to CASSEVAWGEKLFF.

V and J are TRBV3-1 and TRBJ2-1; TRBD2 aligns across 8 bases. V was clipped by 8 bases and J by 7 bases; unmatched bases: 7. The CDR3 covers 13 residues. The germline V gene encodes CDR1 LGHDT and CDR2 YNNKEL (reference sequence). The CDR3 here is CASGSGRVNEQFF. DNA for the CDR3: TGTGCCAGCGGGAGCGGGAGAGTAAATGAGCAGTTCTTC.

This clonotype was detected a few times. The rearrangement joins TRBV11-2 to TRBJ2-1; D remains unclear. V was trimmed by 4 bases and J by 2 bases, leaving 9 bases between them. Germline V gives CDR1 SGHAT, CDR2 FQNNGV. This CDR3 comprises 14 residues. CDR3 residues: CASSSTSPYNEQFF. CDR3 nucleotides: TGTGCCAGCAGCTCGACATCGCCCTACAATGAGCAGTTCTTC. The full variable domain, with the rest looked up from reference TRBV11-2 and TRBJ2-1, is EAGVAQSPRYKIIEKRQSVAFWCNPISGHATLYWYQQILGQGPKLLIQFQNNGVVDDSQLPKDRFSAERLKGVDSTLKIQPAKLEDSAVYLCASSSTSPYNEQFFGPGTRLTVL.

Details on this clonotype: Here the CDR3 omits its conserved ending phenylalanine or tryptophan, so a read error is the likely source. This chain uses TRBV6-1 with TRBJ2-3; 12 bases map to TRBD2. Trimming took 6 bases from V and 5 from J; bases not matched to a gene: 3. The CDR3 covers 14 residues. The germline V gene has CDR1 MNHNS and CDR2 SASEGT. Here the CDR3 DNA reads TGTGCCAGCAGCCTAGCGGGAGGGCGAGATACGCAGTATTAT. Residues: CASSLAGGRDTQYY.

V and J are TRBV28 and TRBJ2-5; no definite D call. V was trimmed by 1 base and J by 5 bases, leaving 11 bases between them. This CDR3 spans 14 amino acids. The germline V gene encodes CDR1 MDHEN and CDR2 SYDVKM. Written as DNA, the CDR3 is TGTGCCAGCAGTTTATACGGAGTAGGGGAGACCCAGTACTTC. Its protein product is CASSLYGVGETQYF. Looking up the rest from reference TRBV28 and TRBJ2-5 gives the full variable domain: DVKVTQSSRYLVKRTGEKVFLECVQDMDHENMFWYRQDPGLGLRLIYFSYDVKMKEKGDIPEGYSVSREKKERFSLILESASTNQTSMYLCASSLYGVGETQYFGPGTRLLVL.

V and J are TRBV29-1 and TRBJ2-7; D may be TRBD1 or TRBD2 (5 bases each). This CDR3 comprises 12 residues. CDR1 is SQVTM and CDR2 is ANQGSEA in the germline V gene. Trimming left V 7 bases short and J 6 bases short, with 16 bases between. CDR3: CSARDPTGEQYF. CDR3 DNA: TGCAGCGCCCGGGACCCTACGGGCGAGCAGTACTTC.

This clonotype has just a few counts. The chain couples TRBV6-5 to TRBJ2-1; 8 bases agree with TRBD2. The CDR3 totals 16 residues. Germline assignment: CDR1 MNHEY and CDR2 SVGAGI. V trimming: 7 bases; J trimming: 9 bases; junction bases outside the gene matches: 17. The CDR3 sequence: CASKPPGRAGVGEQFF. DNA for the CDR3: TGTGCCAGCAAGCCACCGGGACGAGCGGGAGTGGGTGAGCAGTTCTTC.

This chain joins TRBV11-2 and TRBJ2-1; 7 positions match TRBD2. The CDR3 sequence is 15 residues long. V was pared by 10 bases and J by 0 bases, with 9 bases of the junction left unmatched. Germline loops: CDR1 SGHAT, CDR2 FQNNGV. The CDR3 spells CATQRAGSSYNEQFF. The CDR3 nucleotides read TGTGCCACACAGAGAGCGGGGAGCTCCTACAATGAGCAGTTCTTC.

J is TRBJ1-2 and V is TRBV28, with 8 positions matching TRBD1. The CDR3 is 15 amino acids. The V and J ends lost 2 bases and 4 bases, in that order; junction bases with no gene match: 6. Germline CDR1 and CDR2: MDHEN and SYDVKM. As DNA, the CDR3 is TGTGCCAGCAGTTTACAGGGGGCGGAAGTCTATGGCTACACCTTC. Translated: CASSLQGAEVYGYTF.

This clonotype appeared a few times. The CDR3 loop is CASSSEDGRANYGYTF. The CDR3, as DNA: TGTGCCAGCAGCTCGGAGGATGGCCGAGCTAACTATGGCTACACCTTC. The chain couples TRBV5-5 to TRBJ1-2; D not certain. CDR3 size: 16 residues. In germline, CDR1 is SGHKS, CDR2 YYEKEE (reference sequence). V was trimmed by 3 bases and J by 0 bases, leaving 15 bases between them.

A remark on this clonotype: Being one base from a much bigger clone, this may be a read error. The rearrangement joins TRBV29-1 to TRBJ2-5, with 10 bases identical to TRBD2. The V segment lost 4 bases and the J segment 13 bases; nucleotides outside the gene matches: 15. Germline values: CDR1 SQVTM, CDR2 ANQGSEA. The CDR3 spans 14 residues. CDR3 DNA: TGCAGCGTTGCCAGGAGCCAGCGGGAGGGCCCTAGGTACTTC. Translation gives CSVARSQREGPRYF.

The rearrangement links TRBV10-3 to TRBJ2-5; D is unresolved. Trimming stripped 2 bases from V and 3 bases from J, with 10 bases between. The CDR3 is 14 amino acids. Germline V gene sequence: CDR1 ENHRY, CDR2 SYGVKD. CDR3 residues: CAISEGPVKETQYF. In DNA form, the CDR3 reads TGTGCCATCAGTGAGGGTCCAGTAAAAGAGACCCAGTACTTC.

The chain couples TRBV20-1 to TRBJ2-1; 9 nucleotides line up with TRBD2. Germline V gene data show CDR1 as DFQATT and CDR2 as SNEGSKA (reference sequence). The J segment lost 15 bases and the V segment lost 5 bases, leaving 17 bases of the junction unmatched. CDR3 length: 14 amino acids. As DNA, the CDR3 is TGCAGTGCTGGGGTTTTGGGCCGCGGGACTAGCCCGTTCTTC. It translates to CSAGVLGRGTSPFF.

Only a few counts were recorded for this clonotype. This sequence joins TRBV9 and TRBJ2-7; perhaps D is TRBD1 or TRBD2 (5 bases each). Per the germline V gene, CDR1 is SGDLS and CDR2 is YYNGEE. The CDR3 contains 16 residues. Trimming cost V 4 bases and J 7 bases, with 24 bases left between them. The CDR3 coding sequence is TGTGCCAGCAGCCCCCGTGGGGGACGAGAACTTGAAGAGCAGTACTTC. It codes for CASSPRGGRELEEQYF.

The rearrangement uses TRBV10-3 and TRBJ2-7; D possibly corresponds to TRBD2 (5 bases). CDR3 length: 14 residues. CDR1 and CDR2 (germline): ENHRY, SYGVKD. Trimming removed 7 bases from V and 2 bases from J, with 15 bases in between. The CDR3 coding sequence is TGTGCCATCACCCTTAGCCCGGGAACCTACGAGCAGTACTTC. Its translation is CAITLSPGTYEQYF.

The chain joins TRBV13 to TRBJ2-3; 7 nucleotides match TRBD1. V was clipped by 5 bases and J by 3 bases; unmatched bases: 8. The CDR3 length is 15 residues. The germline V gene has CDR1 PRHDT and CDR2 FYEKMQ (reference sequence). The CDR3 DNA reads TGTGCCAGCAGCCCCCCGGACAGGCTGACAGATACGCAGTATTTT. Its translation is CASSPPDRLTDTQYF. The complete variable domain, with remaining parts taken from reference TRBV13 and TRBJ2-3, reads AAGVIQSPRHLIKEKRETATLKCYPIPRHDTVYWYQQGPGQDPQFLISFYEKMQSDKGSIPDRFSAQQFSDYHSELNMSSLELGDSALYFCASSPPDRLTDTQYFGPGTRLTVL.